The entry that follows covers one T cell receptor (beta chain) sequence. Antigen specificity is unknown. The sample originates from a study of T cell responses to AZD1222 COVID-19 vaccine. Study results and caveats: The span of vaccine-associated CD4 TCRs extended across spike, with dominance at 160-218 and 743-854. Close to half of spike-specific TCRs reportedly recognize unmutated variant regions. The donor cohort was predominantly white British with a female majority, and clonal diversity may have been underestimated. Spike-specific TCR repertoires showed rising breadth and depth after two AZD1222 doses.

Profiled with immunoSEQ multiplex PCR; TCRdb holds only in-frame clones, not every one. The sample includes about 150,000 clones, around nine tenths of them seen just once. Per germline, CDR1 SGHTA and CDR2 FQGNSA. The CDR3 loop spans 13 amino acids. Trimming stripped 0 bases from V and 3 bases from J, with 6 bases between. Sequencing used peripheral blood, obtained on day 0 of AZD1222 vaccination. This chain connects TRBV7-2 to TRBJ2-7; unclear D gene. This receptor was taken from an adult in good health. The CDR3 spells CASSLARSYEQYF. CDR3 bases: TGTGCCAGCAGCTTAGCGCGGAGCTACGAGCAGTACTTC.